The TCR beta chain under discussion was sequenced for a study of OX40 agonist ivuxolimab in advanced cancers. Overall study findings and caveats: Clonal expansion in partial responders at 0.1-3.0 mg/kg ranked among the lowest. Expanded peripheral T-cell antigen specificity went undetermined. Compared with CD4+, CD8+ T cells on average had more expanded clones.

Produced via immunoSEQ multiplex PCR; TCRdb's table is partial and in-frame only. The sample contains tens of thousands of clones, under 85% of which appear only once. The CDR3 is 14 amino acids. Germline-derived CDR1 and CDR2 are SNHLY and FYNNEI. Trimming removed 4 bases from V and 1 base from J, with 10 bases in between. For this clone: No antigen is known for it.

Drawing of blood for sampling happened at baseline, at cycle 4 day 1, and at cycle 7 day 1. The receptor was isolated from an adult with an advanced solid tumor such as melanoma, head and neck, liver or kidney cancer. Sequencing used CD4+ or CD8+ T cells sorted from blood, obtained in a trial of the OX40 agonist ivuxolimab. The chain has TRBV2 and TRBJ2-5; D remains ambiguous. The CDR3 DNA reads TGTGCCAGCAGTGGCCCAGCAGCCCAAGAGACCCAGTACTTC. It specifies CASSGPAAQETQYF.